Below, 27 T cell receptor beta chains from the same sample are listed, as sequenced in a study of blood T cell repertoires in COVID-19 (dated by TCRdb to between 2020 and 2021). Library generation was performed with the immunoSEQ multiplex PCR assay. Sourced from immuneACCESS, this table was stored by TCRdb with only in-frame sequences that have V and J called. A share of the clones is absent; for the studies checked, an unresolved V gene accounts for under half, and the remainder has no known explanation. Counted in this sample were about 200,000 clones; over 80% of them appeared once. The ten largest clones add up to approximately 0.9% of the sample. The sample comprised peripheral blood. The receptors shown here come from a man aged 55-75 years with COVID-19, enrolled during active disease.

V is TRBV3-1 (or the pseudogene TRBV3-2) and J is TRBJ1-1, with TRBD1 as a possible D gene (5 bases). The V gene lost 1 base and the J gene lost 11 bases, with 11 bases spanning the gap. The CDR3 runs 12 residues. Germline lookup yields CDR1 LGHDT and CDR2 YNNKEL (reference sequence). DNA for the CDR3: TGTGCCAGCAGCCAAGTAGGGGTAGACGCTTTCTTT. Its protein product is CASSQVGVDAFF.

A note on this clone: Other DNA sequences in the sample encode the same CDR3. The CDR3 reads CASSPGGDTQYF. For the CDR3, the DNA is TGTGCCAGCAGCCCCGGGGGGGATACGCAGTATTTT. The J gene is TRBJ2-3, the V gene TRBV7-2; 7 bases are shared with TRBD2. The CDR3 loop spans 12 amino acids. In germline, CDR1 is SGHTA, CDR2 FQGNSA. The junction had 2 bases not matched to a gene; V was cut back by 5 bases and J by 6 bases.

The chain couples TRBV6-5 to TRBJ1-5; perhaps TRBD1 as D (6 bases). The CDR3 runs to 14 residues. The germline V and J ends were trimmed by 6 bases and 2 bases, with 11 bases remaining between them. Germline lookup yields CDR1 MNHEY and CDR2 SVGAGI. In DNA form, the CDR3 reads TGTGCCAGCAGACAGGGAGCGGGCAATCAGCCCCAGCATTTT. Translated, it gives CASRQGAGNQPQHF.

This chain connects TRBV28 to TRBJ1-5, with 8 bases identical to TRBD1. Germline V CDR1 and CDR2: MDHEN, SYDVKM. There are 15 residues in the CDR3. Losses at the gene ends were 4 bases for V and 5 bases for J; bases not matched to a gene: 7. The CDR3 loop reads CASSSGQVGDQPQHF. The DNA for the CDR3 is TGTGCCAGCAGTTCGGGACAGGTCGGGGATCAGCCCCAGCATTTT.

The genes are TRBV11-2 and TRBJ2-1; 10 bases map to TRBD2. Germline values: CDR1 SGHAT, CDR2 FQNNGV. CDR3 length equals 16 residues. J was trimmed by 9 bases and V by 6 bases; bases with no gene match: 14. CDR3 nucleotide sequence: TGTGCCAGCAGGCTTAGTAGGCTAGCGGGAGCAAGTGAGCAGTTCTTC. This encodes CASRLSRLAGASEQFF.

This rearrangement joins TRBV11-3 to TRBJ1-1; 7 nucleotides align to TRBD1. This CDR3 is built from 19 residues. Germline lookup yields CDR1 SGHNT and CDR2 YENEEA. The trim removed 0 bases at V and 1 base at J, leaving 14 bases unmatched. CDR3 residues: CASSLEKHRDRYQNTEAFF. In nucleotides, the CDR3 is TGTGCCAGCAGCTTAGAAAAACACCGGGACAGATACCAGAACACTGAAGCTTTCTTT.

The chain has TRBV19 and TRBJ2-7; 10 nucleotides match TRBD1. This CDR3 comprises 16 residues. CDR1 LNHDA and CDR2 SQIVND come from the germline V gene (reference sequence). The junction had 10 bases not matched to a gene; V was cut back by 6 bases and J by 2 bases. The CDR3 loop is CASSQMGQGRPYEQYF. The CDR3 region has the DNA TGTGCCAGTAGCCAAATGGGACAGGGGAGACCCTACGAGCAGTACTTC.

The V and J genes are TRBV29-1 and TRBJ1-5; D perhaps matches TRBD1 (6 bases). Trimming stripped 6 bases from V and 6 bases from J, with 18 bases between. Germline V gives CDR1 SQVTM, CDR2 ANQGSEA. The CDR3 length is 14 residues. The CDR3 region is CSVQLGGRGQPQHF. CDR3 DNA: TGCAGCGTCCAGCTCGGAGGCAGGGGTCAGCCCCAGCATTTT.

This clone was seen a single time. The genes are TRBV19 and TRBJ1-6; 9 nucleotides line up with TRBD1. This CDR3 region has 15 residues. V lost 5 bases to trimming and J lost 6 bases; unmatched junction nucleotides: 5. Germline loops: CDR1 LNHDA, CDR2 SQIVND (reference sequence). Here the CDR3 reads CASSSIQGANSPLHF. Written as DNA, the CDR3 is TGTGCCAGTAGTTCAATACAGGGGGCTAATTCACCCCTCCACTTT.

DNA for the CDR3: TGTGCCAGCAGCCAGTCACAGGGGTGGGGAAACACCATATATTTT. Translating it yields CASSQSQGWGNTIYF. The chain carries TRBV11-2 and TRBJ1-3, with TRBD1 matching 7 bases. J gave up 4 bases and V 5 bases, and 8 bases lay outside the gene matches. Germline V gene data show CDR1 as SGHAT and CDR2 as FQNNGV. The CDR3 is 15 residues long.

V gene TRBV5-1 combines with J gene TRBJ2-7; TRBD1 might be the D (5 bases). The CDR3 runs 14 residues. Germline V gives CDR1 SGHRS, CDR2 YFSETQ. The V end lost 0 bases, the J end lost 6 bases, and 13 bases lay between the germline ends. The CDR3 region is CASSLAAGQGEQYF. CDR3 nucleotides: TGCGCCAGCAGCTTGGCGGCAGGGCAAGGCGAGCAGTACTTC.

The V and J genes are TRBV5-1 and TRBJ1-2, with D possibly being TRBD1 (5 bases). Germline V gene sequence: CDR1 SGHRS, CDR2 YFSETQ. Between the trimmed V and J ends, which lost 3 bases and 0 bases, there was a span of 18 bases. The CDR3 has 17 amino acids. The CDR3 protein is CASSSNTWGVANYGYTF. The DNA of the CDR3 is TGCGCCAGCAGCTCAAACACTTGGGGCGTAGCTAACTATGGCTACACCTTC.

CDR3 nucleotides: TGTGCCAGCAAACCCCCGAGGGTGTCGGCTGAAGCTTTCTTT. It is translated as CASKPPRVSAEAFF. The rearrangement uses TRBV6-6 and TRBJ1-1; unclear D gene. Trimming removed 7 bases from V and 6 bases from J, with 18 bases in between. From germline, CDR1 is MNHNY and CDR2 SVGAGI (reference sequence). This CDR3 is 14 amino acids long.

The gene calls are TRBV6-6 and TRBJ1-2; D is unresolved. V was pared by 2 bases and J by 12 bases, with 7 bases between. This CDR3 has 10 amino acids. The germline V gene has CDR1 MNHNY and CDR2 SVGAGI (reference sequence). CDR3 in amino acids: CASSYGPDTF. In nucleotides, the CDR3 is TGTGCCAGCAGTTACGGGCCGGACACCTTC.

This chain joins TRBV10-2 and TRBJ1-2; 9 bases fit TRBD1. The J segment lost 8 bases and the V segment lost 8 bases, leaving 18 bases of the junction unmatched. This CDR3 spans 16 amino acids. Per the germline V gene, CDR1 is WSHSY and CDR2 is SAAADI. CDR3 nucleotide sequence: TGCGCCAGCGCTGACCCGGGACAGGGACGCTCGAGGGGCTACACCTTC. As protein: CASADPGQGRSRGYTF.

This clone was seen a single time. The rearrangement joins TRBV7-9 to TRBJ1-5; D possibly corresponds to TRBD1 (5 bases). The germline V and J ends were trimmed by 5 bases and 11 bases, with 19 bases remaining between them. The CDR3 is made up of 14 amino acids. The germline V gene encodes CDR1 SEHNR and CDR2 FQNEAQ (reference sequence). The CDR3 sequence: CASSLGGGGESQHF. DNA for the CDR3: TGTGCCAGCAGCCTCGGGGGGGGAGGAGAGTCCCAGCATTTT.

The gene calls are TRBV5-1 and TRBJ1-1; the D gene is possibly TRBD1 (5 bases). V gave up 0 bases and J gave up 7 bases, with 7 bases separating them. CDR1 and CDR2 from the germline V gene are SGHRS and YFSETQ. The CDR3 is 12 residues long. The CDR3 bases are TGCGCCAGCAGCTTGGGACAGAATGAAGCTTTCTTT. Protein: CASSLGQNEAFF. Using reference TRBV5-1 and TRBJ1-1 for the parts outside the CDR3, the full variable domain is KAGVTQTPRYLIKTRGQQVTLSCSPISGHRSVSWYQQTPGQGLQFLFEYFSETQRNKGNFPGRFSGRQFSNSRSEMNVSTLELGDSALYLCASSLGQNEAFFGQGTRLTVV.

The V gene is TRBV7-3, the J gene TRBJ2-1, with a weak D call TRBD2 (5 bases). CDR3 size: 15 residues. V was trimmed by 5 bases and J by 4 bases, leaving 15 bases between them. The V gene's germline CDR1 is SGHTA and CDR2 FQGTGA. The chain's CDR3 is CASSEGPLPYNEQFF. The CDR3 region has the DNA TGTGCCAGCAGCGAGGGCCCGCTACCTTACAATGAGCAGTTCTTC.

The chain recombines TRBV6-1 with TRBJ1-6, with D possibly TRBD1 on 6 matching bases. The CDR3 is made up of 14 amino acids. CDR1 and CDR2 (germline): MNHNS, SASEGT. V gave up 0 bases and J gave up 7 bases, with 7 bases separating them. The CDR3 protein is CASSEAGGNSPLHF. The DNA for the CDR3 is TGTGCCAGCAGTGAAGCAGGGGGAAATTCACCCCTCCACTTT.

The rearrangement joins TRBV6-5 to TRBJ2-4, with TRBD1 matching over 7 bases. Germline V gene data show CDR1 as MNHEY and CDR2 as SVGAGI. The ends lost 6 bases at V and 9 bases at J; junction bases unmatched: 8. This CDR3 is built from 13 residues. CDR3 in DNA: TGTGCCAGCAGCCTGACAGGGTCCGCCATTCAGTACTTC. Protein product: CASSLTGSAIQYF.

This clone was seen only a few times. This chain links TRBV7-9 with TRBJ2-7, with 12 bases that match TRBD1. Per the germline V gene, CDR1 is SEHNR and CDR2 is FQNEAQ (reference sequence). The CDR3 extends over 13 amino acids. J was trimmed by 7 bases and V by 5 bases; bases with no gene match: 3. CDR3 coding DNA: TGTGCCAGCAGCGGGACAGGGGGCGGGGAGCAGTACTTC. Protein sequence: CASSGTGGGEQYF.

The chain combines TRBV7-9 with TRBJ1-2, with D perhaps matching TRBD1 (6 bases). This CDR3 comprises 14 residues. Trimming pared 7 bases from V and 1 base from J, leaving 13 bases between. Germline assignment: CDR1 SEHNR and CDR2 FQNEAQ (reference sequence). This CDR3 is CASTPVRGNYGYTF. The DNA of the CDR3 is TGTGCCAGCACCCCCGTCAGGGGTAACTATGGCTACACCTTC.

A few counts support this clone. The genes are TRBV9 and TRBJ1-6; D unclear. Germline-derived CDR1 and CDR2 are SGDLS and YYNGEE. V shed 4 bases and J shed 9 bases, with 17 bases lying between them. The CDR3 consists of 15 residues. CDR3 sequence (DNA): TGTGCCAGCAGCCCAACACTAAAGACGTCTTCACCCCTCCACTTT. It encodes CASSPTLKTSSPLHF.

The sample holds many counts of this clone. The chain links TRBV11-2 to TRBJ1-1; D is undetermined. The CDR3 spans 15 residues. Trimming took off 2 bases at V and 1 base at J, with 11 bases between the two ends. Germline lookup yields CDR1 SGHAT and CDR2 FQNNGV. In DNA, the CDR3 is TGTGCCAGCAGCTTAACACCAGGAGGGAACACTGAAGCTTTCTTT. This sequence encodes CASSLTPGGNTEAFF.

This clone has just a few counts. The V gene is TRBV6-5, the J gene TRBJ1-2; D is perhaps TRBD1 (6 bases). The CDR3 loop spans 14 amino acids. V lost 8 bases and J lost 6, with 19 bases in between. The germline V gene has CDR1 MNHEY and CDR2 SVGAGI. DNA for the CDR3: TGTGCCAGCTCACGGTCCAGGGGAATGGATGGCTACACCTTC. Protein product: CASSRSRGMDGYTF.

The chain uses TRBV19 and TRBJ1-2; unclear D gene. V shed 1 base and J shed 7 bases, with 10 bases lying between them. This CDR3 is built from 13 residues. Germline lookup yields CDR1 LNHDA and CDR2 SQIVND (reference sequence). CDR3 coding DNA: TGTGCCAGTAGTATAGCGGTTGGCGGTGGCTACACCTTC. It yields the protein CASSIAVGGGYTF.

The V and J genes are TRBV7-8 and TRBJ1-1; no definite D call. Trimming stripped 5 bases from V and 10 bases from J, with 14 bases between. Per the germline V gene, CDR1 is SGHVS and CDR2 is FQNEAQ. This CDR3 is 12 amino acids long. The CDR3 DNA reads TGTGCCAGCAGCCGTCGATCGGAGGGAGCTTTCTTT. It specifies CASSRRSEGAFF.